Sequencing of this T cell receptor beta chain was carried out in a study of cytomegalovirus exposure and HLA in healthy donors. In germline, CDR1 is SGHRS, CDR2 YFSETQ. Germline trimming cut 2 bases from V and 1 base from J; bases unmatched to any gene: 3. There are 15 residues in the CDR3. PCR primers comprised 60 Vbeta and 13 Jbeta primers. Study processing details: Later work found 80 million or so unique TCR beta chains, with 9 million to 13 million shared. TCRdb's copy holds only in-frame clones and misses some; the assay was immunoSEQ multiplex PCR. That table furnishes V, J and clone size, whereas the DNA furnished D and trimming. The sample contains tens of thousands of clones, roughly 67% of which appear only once.

This rearrangement joins TRBV5-1 to TRBJ1-5; 7 positions match TRBD1. The TCR originated in a woman aged 45-65 years in good health and CMV-seropositive. The sequenced material came from PBMCs. CDR3 loop: CASSFTGESNQPQHF. The DNA for the CDR3 is TGCGCCAGCAGCTTCACAGGGGAAAGCAATCAGCCCCAGCATTTT.